This TCR beta chain was retrieved from a study of blood T cells in healthy people across ages. There were at least 6 micrograms of total RNA extracted from every sample. The authors ran a second PCR of about 6 to 12 cycles using a sample-barcoded 5' primer and a J-beta primer mix. A single record per CDR3 protein comes from TCRdb applying MiXCR to the 5' RACE reads. The repertoire holds over 1,500,000 distinct CDR3 sequences, with around 42% as singletons. The sequencing sample was made of blood. This receptor was taken from a human donor in good health.

The CDR3 DNA sequence: TGTGCCAGCAGAAGCGAGGCAGATGAAGCTTTCTTT. Protein product: CASRSEADEAFF. The V call is TRBV7-8, the J call TRBJ1-1; D is ambiguous. CDR1 SGHVS and CDR2 FQNEAQ come from the germline V gene. Trimming took off 6 bases at V and 7 bases at J, with 12 bases between the two ends. This CDR3 is built from 12 residues.